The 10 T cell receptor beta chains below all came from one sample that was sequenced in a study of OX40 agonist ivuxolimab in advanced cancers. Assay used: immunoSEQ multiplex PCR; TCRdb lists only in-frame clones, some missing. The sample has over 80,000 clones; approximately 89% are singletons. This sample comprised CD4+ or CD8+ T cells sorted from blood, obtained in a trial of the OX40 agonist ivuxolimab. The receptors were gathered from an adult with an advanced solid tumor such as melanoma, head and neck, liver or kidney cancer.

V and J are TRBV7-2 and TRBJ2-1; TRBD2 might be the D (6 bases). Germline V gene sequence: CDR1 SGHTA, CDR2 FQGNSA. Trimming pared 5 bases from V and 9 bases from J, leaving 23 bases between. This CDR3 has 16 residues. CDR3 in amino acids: CASSPPAASDGGEQFF. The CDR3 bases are TGTGCCAGCAGCCCCCCAGCAGCCTCCGACGGGGGTGAGCAGTTCTTC.

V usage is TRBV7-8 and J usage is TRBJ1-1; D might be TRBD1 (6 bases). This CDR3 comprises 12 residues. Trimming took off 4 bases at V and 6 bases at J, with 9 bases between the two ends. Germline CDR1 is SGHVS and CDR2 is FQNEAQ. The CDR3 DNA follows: TGTGCCAGCAGCTACAGGGTCGCTGAAGCTTTCTTT. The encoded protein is CASSYRVAEAFF.

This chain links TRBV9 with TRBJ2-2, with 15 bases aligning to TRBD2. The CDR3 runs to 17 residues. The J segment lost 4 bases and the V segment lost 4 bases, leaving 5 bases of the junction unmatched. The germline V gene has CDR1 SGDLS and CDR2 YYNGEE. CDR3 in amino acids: CASSWTSGRAGTGELFF. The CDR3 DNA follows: TGTGCCAGCAGCTGGACTAGCGGGAGGGCCGGCACCGGGGAGCTGTTTTTT. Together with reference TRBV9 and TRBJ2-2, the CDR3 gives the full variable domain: DSGVTQTPKHLITATGQRVTLRCSPRSGDLSVYWYQQSLDQGLQFLIQYYNGEERAKGNILERFSAQQFPDLHSELNLSSLELGDSALYFCASSWTSGRAGTGELFFGEGSRLTVL.

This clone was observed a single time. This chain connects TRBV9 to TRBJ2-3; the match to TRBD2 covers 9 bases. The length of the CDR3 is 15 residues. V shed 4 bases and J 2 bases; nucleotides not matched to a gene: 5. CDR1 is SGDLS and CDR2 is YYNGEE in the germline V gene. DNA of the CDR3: TGTGCCAGCAGCTCCAGGACTAGCGACACAGATACGCAGTATTTT. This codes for CASSSRTSDTDTQYF.

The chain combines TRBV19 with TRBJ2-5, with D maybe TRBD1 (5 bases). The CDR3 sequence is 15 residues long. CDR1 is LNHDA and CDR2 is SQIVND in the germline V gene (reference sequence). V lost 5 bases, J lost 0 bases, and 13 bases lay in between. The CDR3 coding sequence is TGTGCCAGTAGTCCCTGGAGACAGTACCAAGAGACCCAGTACTTC. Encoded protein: CASSPWRQYQETQYF.

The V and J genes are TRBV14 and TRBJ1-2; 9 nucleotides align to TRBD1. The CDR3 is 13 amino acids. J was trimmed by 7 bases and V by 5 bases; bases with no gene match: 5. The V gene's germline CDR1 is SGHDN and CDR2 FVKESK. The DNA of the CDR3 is TGTGCCAGCAGCAGCACAGGGGGCTTTGGCTACACCTTC. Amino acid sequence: CASSSTGGFGYTF.

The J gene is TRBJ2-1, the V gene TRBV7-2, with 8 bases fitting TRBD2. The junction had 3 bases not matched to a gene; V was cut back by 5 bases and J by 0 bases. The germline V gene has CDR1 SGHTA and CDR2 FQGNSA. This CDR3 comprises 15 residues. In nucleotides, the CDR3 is TGTGCCAGCAGCCTAAGCGGGAGCTCCTACAATGAGCAGTTCTTC. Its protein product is CASSLSGSSYNEQFF.

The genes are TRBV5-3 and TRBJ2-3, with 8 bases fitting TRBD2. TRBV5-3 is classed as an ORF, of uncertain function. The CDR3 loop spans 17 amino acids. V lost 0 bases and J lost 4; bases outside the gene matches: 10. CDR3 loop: CARSLDWSGRGADTQYF. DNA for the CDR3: TGTGCCAGAAGCTTGGATTGGAGCGGGAGAGGGGCAGATACGCAGTATTTT.

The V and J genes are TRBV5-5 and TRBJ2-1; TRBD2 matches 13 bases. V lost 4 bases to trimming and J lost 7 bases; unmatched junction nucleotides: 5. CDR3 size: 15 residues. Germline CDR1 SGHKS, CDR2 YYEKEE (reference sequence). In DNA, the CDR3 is TGTGCCAGCAGCCGGACTAGCGGGAGAATGAATGAGCAGTTCTTC. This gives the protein CASSRTSGRMNEQFF.

The CDR3, as DNA: TGTGCCAGTAGCCACCGACGGAGTGCCGACACCGGGGAGCTGTTTTTT. As protein: CASSHRRSADTGELFF. The chain couples TRBV19 to TRBJ2-2; D is ambiguous. The CDR3 has 16 amino acids. V was trimmed by 6 bases and J by 3 bases, leaving 17 bases between them. Per the germline V gene, CDR1 is LNHDA and CDR2 is SQIVND (reference sequence).